The 8 T cell receptor beta chains below were found in one sample sequenced in a study of blood T cell repertoires in COVID-19. TCRdb keeps only in-frame clones here, not all; method: immunoSEQ multiplex PCR. This sample has about 140,000 clones; around four fifths occur once, and the top ten carry less than 5%. The sequenced sample consisted of peripheral blood. Receptor source: a woman of 80 years or more with acute or convalescent COVID-19.

J is TRBJ1-5 and V is TRBV7-2; D may be TRBD1 (5 bases). Germline V lookup: CDR1 SGHTA, CDR2 FQGNSA. V was clipped by 3 bases and J by 4 bases, with 10 bases between them. The CDR3 has 14 residues. Here the CDR3 DNA reads TGTGCCAGCAGCTTGCAGGGTTTTAATCAGCCCCAGCATTTT. Protein product: CASSLQGFNQPQHF.

This clone was seen a handful of times. The V gene is TRBV9, the J gene TRBJ2-7, with TRBD2 identical over 13 bases. V lost 3 bases to trimming and J lost 0 bases; unmatched junction nucleotides: 3. The V gene's germline CDR1 is SGDLS and CDR2 YYNGEE. CDR3 length equals 16 residues. CDR3 loop: CASSGTSGGFSYEQYF. DNA of the CDR3: TGTGCCAGCAGCGGGACTAGCGGGGGTTTCTCCTACGAGCAGTACTTC. Complete variable domain (other parts from reference TRBV9 and TRBJ2-7): DSGVTQTPKHLITATGQRVTLRCSPRSGDLSVYWYQQSLDQGLQFLIQYYNGEERAKGNILERFSAQQFPDLHSELNLSSLELGDSALYFCASSGTSGGFSYEQYFGPGTRLTVT.

In DNA, the CDR3 is TGTGCCAGCAGCCCCCGGGACTCCCGGGCCGATACGCAGTATTTT. Translated, it gives CASSPRDSRADTQYF. The chain is built from TRBV7-2 and TRBJ2-3; a weak D match, TRBD2 (6 bases). The V end lost 5 bases, the J end lost 6 bases, and 18 bases lay between the germline ends. Germline V gene lookup returns CDR1 SGHTA and CDR2 FQGNSA. The length of the CDR3 is 15 residues.

The CDR3 spells CASSQVDRADEKLFF. For the CDR3, the DNA is TGTGCCAGCAGCCAAGTGGACAGGGCGGATGAAAAACTGTTTTTT. The chain carries TRBV4-2 and TRBJ1-4; 8 bases map to TRBD1. CDR1 is LGHNA, CDR2 YNFKEQ, per germline. The length of the CDR3 is 15 residues. The J segment lost 6 bases and the V segment lost 1 base, leaving 4 bases of the junction unmatched.

For the CDR3, the DNA is TGTGCCAGCAGCTTTTCCCCCCCGGATACGCAGTATTTT. Its protein is CASSFSPPDTQYF. The chain has TRBV11-3 and TRBJ2-3; D uncertain. The CDR3 extends over 13 amino acids. The V gene lost 3 bases and the J gene lost 6 bases, with 10 bases spanning the gap. Germline values: CDR1 SGHNT, CDR2 YENEEA. The full variable domain, completed using reference TRBV11-3 and TRBJ2-3, is EAGVVQSPRYKIIEKKQPVAFWCNPISGHNTLYWYLQNLGQGPELLIRYENEEAVDDSQLPKDRFSAERLKGVDSTLKIQPAELGDSAVYLCASSFSPPDTQYFGPGTRLTVL.

J is TRBJ1-6 and V is TRBV4-1; D unclear. In germline, CDR1 is MGHRA, CDR2 YSYEKL. Trimming took 0 bases from V and 11 from J, leaving 11 bases between them. The CDR3 has 14 residues. The CDR3, as DNA: TGCGCCAGCAGCCAAGATTTGAACAAACCACCCCTCCACTTT. It translates to CASSQDLNKPPLHF.

The chain uses TRBV25-1 and TRBJ2-7; perhaps TRBD2 as D (5 bases). Germline CDR1 reads MGHDK; CDR2 reads SYGVNS. CDR3 length equals 15 residues. V gave up 7 bases and J gave up 2 bases, with 18 bases separating them. CDR3 residues: CASTPDEGPPYEQYF. CDR3 nucleotides: TGTGCCAGCACTCCGGATGAGGGCCCTCCCTACGAGCAGTACTTC.

This clone was found a few times. The V call is TRBV2, the J call TRBJ1-2; D gene unclear. CDR1 SNHLY and CDR2 FYNNEI come from the germline V gene. There are 18 residues in the CDR3. The germline V and J ends were trimmed by 0 bases and 4 bases, with 21 bases remaining between them. The CDR3, as DNA: TGTGCCAGCAGTGAAGCGCGTATGGCTGTGAGAGGAGCCTATGGCTACACCTTC. Translated, it gives CASSEARMAVRGAYGYTF. Supplemented by reference TRBV2 and TRBJ1-2, the full variable domain reads EPEVTQTPSHQVTQMGQEVILRCVPISNHLYFYWYRQILGQKVEFLVSFYNNEISEKSEIFDDQFSVERPDGSNFTLKIRSTKLEDSAMYFCASSEARMAVRGAYGYTFGSGTRLTVV.